This passage covers 27 T cell receptor beta chains from one sample sequenced in a study of T cell repertoires in cytomegalovirus infection. TCRdb re-analysed the reads in MiXCR, keeping a single row per CDR3 protein. The data show some 800,000 distinct CDR3 sequences, about 30% seen once. No antigen has been assigned to these receptors. This material consisted of cultured CD8+ T cells from PBMCs, taken from culture after CMV antigen stimulation. Receptors were obtained from a human donor in good health (CMV status not recorded). Some clones in this sample may be carry-over from other donors' samples.

This sequence joins TRBV15 and TRBJ2-5, with D maybe TRBD2 (6 bases). Germline CDR1 LNHNV, CDR2 YYDKDF (reference sequence). The CDR3 runs to 11 residues. This CDR3 reads CAAGYQETQYF. DNA of the CDR3: TGTGCGGCGGGGTACCAAGAGACCCAGTACTTC.

This clonotype has just a few counts. CDR3 residues: CASSIVGIDTEAFF. Written as DNA, the CDR3 is TGTGCCAGTAGTATAGTCGGGATAGACACTGAAGCTTTCTTT. The chain has TRBV19 and TRBJ1-1; D ambiguous. Trimming stripped 1 base from V and 3 bases from J, with 9 bases between. The CDR3 is 14 amino acids. CDR1 and CDR2 (germline): LNHDA, SQIVND (reference sequence).

The chain couples TRBV4-3 to TRBJ1-2, with D possibly being TRBD1 (6 bases). The CDR3 extends over 14 amino acids. V was shortened by 1 base and J by 7 bases, with 13 bases between the two germline ends. Germline assignment: CDR1 LGHNA and CDR2 YSLEER. The chain's CDR3 is CASSQVQGPTGYTF. The CDR3 region has the DNA TGCGCCAGCAGCCAAGTACAGGGTCCTACTGGCTACACCTTC.

In this sample, this clonotype turned up a few times. The chain couples TRBV27 to TRBJ2-6; D is perhaps TRBD2 (6 bases). Germline V gene data show CDR1 as MNHEY and CDR2 as SMNVEV (reference sequence). Trimming took off 8 bases at V and 0 bases at J, with 20 bases between the two ends. The CDR3 runs 18 residues. CDR3 in amino acids: CASWGVGPGGSGANVLTF. For the CDR3, the DNA is TGTGCCAGCTGGGGGGTGGGGCCTGGAGGCTCTGGGGCCAACGTCCTGACTTTC.

The chain is built from TRBV28 and TRBJ1-1; 7 nucleotides agree with TRBD1. CDR1 is MDHEN and CDR2 is SYDVKM in the germline V gene. This CDR3 is 14 amino acids long. V lost 6 bases, J lost 3 bases, and 7 bases stayed unmatched. CDR3 amino acids: CASSMDRSDTEAFF. In nucleotides, the CDR3 is TGTGCCAGCAGCATGGACAGGTCGGACACTGAAGCTTTCTTT.

The rearrangement uses TRBV2 and TRBJ2-1; 12 nucleotides line up with TRBD2. CDR3 length equals 16 residues. In germline, CDR1 is SNHLY, CDR2 FYNNEI. V shed 9 bases, J shed 0 bases, and the junction held 6 bases outside the gene matches. Here the CDR3 DNA reads TGTGCCAGACTTTCGACTAGCGGGGGCTCCTACAATGAGCAGTTCTTC. Translating it yields CARLSTSGGSYNEQFF.

A few counts support this clonotype. The germline gene is not matched at one end of the junction; a read error may be the cause. V gene TRBV7-7 combines with J gene TRBJ2-3, with D perhaps matching TRBD1 (6 bases). The CDR3 spans 14 residues. From germline, CDR1 is SSHAT and CDR2 FNYEAQ (reference sequence). The CDR3 nucleotides are TGTGCTAGCAGCTTATACAGGGCGGCAGATACGCAGTATTTT. Amino acid sequence: CASSLYRAADTQYF.

Turning to this clonotype: A much larger clone lies a single base off, so this may be a read error. This chain joins TRBV7-2 and TRBJ2-3; the D gene is possibly TRBD2 (6 bases). The CDR3 length is 15 residues. Germline values: CDR1 SGHTA, CDR2 FQGNSA. With 5 bases removed from V and 0 bases from J, the gap between germline ends came to 12 bases. The CDR3: CASSTILASTDTQYF. The CDR3 nucleotides read TGTGCCAGCAGCACTATACTAGCAAGCACAGATACGCAGTATTTT.

V and J are TRBV7-9 and TRBJ2-7; TRBD2 aligns across 7 bases. V lost 5 bases to trimming and J lost 6 bases; unmatched junction nucleotides: 7. The CDR3 covers 13 residues. CDR1 is SEHNR, CDR2 FQNEAQ, per germline (reference sequence). The CDR3 here is CASSPWGGVEQYF. In DNA form, the CDR3 reads TGTGCCAGCAGCCCCTGGGGGGGAGTCGAGCAGTACTTC.

This clonotype was observed a handful of times. The genes are TRBV7-2 and TRBJ1-5; D unclear. There are 14 residues in the CDR3. Germline V CDR1 and CDR2: SGHTA, FQGNSA. Trimming removed 3 bases at V and 0 bases at J, with 6 bases between. The CDR3 nucleotides are TGTGCCAGCAGCTTCGGGATTAGCAATCAGCCCCAGCATTTT. Its translation is CASSFGISNQPQHF.

The rearrangement joins TRBV6-4 to TRBJ1-1, with TRBD1 matching 8 bases. The CDR3 has 14 residues. The V gene end was trimmed by 3 bases and the J gene end by 5 bases; junction bases not matched to a gene: 5. Germline V gene data show CDR1 as MRHNA and CDR2 as SNTAGT. The CDR3 nucleotides are TGTGCCAGCAGTGAGACGGGACAGGAGACTGAAGCTTTCTTT. This codes for CASSETGQETEAFF.

The chain joins TRBV20-1 to TRBJ2-1; 10 nucleotides align to TRBD1. V shed 6 bases and J 2 bases; nucleotides not matched to a gene: 4. In germline, CDR1 is DFQATT, CDR2 SNEGSKA (reference sequence). The CDR3 totals 14 residues. The CDR3: CSAAGQGTYNEQFF. CDR3 bases: TGCAGTGCGGCGGGACAGGGGACCTACAATGAGCAGTTCTTC.

In its sample, this clonotype was seen many times. The chain uses TRBV20-1 and TRBJ1-6; D not certain. V was cut by 6 bases and J by 2 bases, with 20 bases left in between. This CDR3 has 17 residues. From germline, CDR1 is DFQATT and CDR2 SNEGSKA (reference sequence). In DNA form, the CDR3 reads TGCAGTGCCTCCAGCCCGGGAACTGTGGCCTATAATTCACCCCTCCACTTT. Amino acids: CSASSPGTVAYNSPLHF.

Of note for this clonotype: A much larger clone differs by one base, so this may be a read error. The chain employs TRBV7-2 and TRBJ1-5; tentatively, D is TRBD1 (6 bases). CDR1 SGHTA and CDR2 FQGNSA come from the germline V gene. This CDR3 has 15 amino acids. This chain's CDR3 is CASTFTDSLNQTQHF. The CDR3 nucleotides read TGTGCCAGTACGTTCACGGACAGTCTCAATCAGACCCAGCATTTT.

The CDR3 region has the DNA TGTGCCAGCAGCGTAGATAGGGGGGGCAGTGAGACCCAGTACTTC. Protein product: CASSVDRGGSETQYF. This rearrangement joins TRBV9 to TRBJ2-5; tentatively, D is TRBD2 (7 bases). This CDR3 has 15 residues. Germline V lookup: CDR1 SGDLS, CDR2 YYNGEE. V was shortened by 0 bases and J by 5 bases, with 14 bases between the two germline ends.

This clonotype appeared many times. V is TRBV7-2 and J is TRBJ2-1; the D is unclear. This CDR3 region has 14 residues. Trimming left V 5 bases short and J 6 bases short, with 14 bases between. CDR1 is SGHTA and CDR2 is FQGNSA in the germline V gene. The CDR3, as DNA: TGTGCCAGCAGCCTAGACTTAGGGTTCAATGAGCAGTTCTTC. Protein sequence: CASSLDLGFNEQFF.

This clonotype was detected a few times. J is TRBJ1-1 and V is TRBV13; 9 bases match TRBD1. The length of the CDR3 is 16 residues. The J segment lost 4 bases and the V segment lost 5 bases, leaving 11 bases of the junction unmatched. Germline assignment: CDR1 PRHDT and CDR2 FYEKMQ (reference sequence). CDR3 bases: TGTGCCAGCAGCCCGCTCAGGGGACAGGGAGTCACTGAAGCTTTCTTT. Protein product: CASSPLRGQGVTEAFF.

The J gene is TRBJ2-7, the V gene TRBV29-1, with TRBD2 matching 7 bases. This CDR3 spans 13 amino acids. With V trimmed by 5 bases and J by 0 bases, 4 bases remained unmatched. The germline V gene has CDR1 SQVTM and CDR2 ANQGSEA. The CDR3 nucleotides are TGCAGCGTTCCGGGACTAAGCTCCTACGAGCAGTACTTC. Amino acid sequence: CSVPGLSSYEQYF.

In its sample, this clonotype was seen a few times. The rearrangement uses TRBV11-2 and TRBJ2-5, with D possibly TRBD1 on 5 matching bases. The CDR3 is 15 residues long. Germline V CDR1 and CDR2: SGHAT, FQNNGV. V dropped 1 base and J dropped 5 bases, with 14 bases sitting between them. CDR3 residues: CASSLAAGSLETQYF. As DNA, the CDR3 is TGTGCCAGCAGCTTAGCGGCAGGGTCGTTGGAGACCCAGTACTTC.

The rearrangement links TRBV7-9 to TRBJ2-1; D ambiguous. This CDR3 contains 13 residues. Germline V lookup: CDR1 SEHNR, CDR2 FQNEAQ (reference sequence). V dropped 7 bases and J dropped 3 bases, with 10 bases sitting between them. CDR3 residues: CASMSSNYNEQFF. For the CDR3, the DNA is TGTGCCAGCATGAGTAGTAACTACAATGAGCAGTTCTTC.

There are many counts of this clonotype. The chain has TRBV19 and TRBJ1-1, with D possibly TRBD1 on 6 matching bases. V was clipped by 3 bases and J by 1 base, with 6 bases between them. The CDR3 has 13 residues. Germline V gene sequence: CDR1 LNHDA, CDR2 SQIVND (reference sequence). CDR3 loop: CASSMGQNTEAFF. The CDR3 DNA is TGTGCCAGTAGTATGGGACAGAACACTGAAGCTTTCTTT.

In this sample, this clonotype turned up a few times. The genes are TRBV28 and TRBJ1-5, with D hard to call. V lost 2 bases and J lost 2, with 13 bases in between. CDR1 and CDR2 from the germline V gene are MDHEN and SYDVKM. This CDR3 spans 16 amino acids. CDR3 in amino acids: CASSLPPPKGNQPQHF. CDR3 DNA: TGTGCCAGCAGTTTACCCCCCCCGAAGGGCAATCAGCCCCAGCATTTT. The whole variable domain, filled in from reference TRBV28 and TRBJ1-5, reads DVKVTQSSRYLVKRTGEKVFLECVQDMDHENMFWYRQDPGLGLRLIYFSYDVKMKEKGDIPEGYSVSREKKERFSLILESASTNQTSMYLCASSLPPPKGNQPQHFGDGTRLSIL.

This clonotype occurred a few times. CDR3 nucleotide sequence: TGTGCCAGCAGAAACGGACTAGCGGTCTACAATGAGCAGTTCTTC. The encoded protein is CASRNGLAVYNEQFF. The J gene is TRBJ2-1, the V gene TRBV28; TRBD2 matches at 10 bases. Losses at the gene ends were 6 bases for V and 3 bases for J; bases not matched to a gene: 5. This CDR3 contains 15 residues. In germline, CDR1 is MDHEN, CDR2 SYDVKM. The full variable domain, its missing parts supplied by reference TRBV28 and TRBJ2-1, is DVKVTQSSRYLVKRTGEKVFLECVQDMDHENMFWYRQDPGLGLRLIYFSYDVKMKEKGDIPEGYSVSREKKERFSLILESASTNQTSMYLCASRNGLAVYNEQFFGPGTRLTVL.

The genes are TRBV11-2 and TRBJ1-1; 7 bases map to TRBD1. CDR1 is SGHAT and CDR2 is FQNNGV in the germline V gene. This CDR3 is built from 13 residues. J lost 5 bases, V lost 6 bases, and 6 bases had no gene match. The CDR3: CASRAGGRTEAFF. DNA for the CDR3: TGTGCCAGCAGGGCAGGGGGTCGTACTGAAGCTTTCTTT.

This chain uses TRBV7-2 with TRBJ2-5; TRBD2 agrees at 7 bases. The CDR3 sequence is 15 residues long. Germline loops: CDR1 SGHTA, CDR2 FQGNSA. The trim removed 5 bases at V and 2 bases at J, leaving 8 bases unmatched. CDR3 loop: CASSPLGGIQETQYF. The CDR3 nucleotides are TGTGCCAGCAGCCCCCTGGGGGGGATACAAGAGACCCAGTACTTC.

The chain is built from TRBV20-1 and TRBJ2-1, with D possibly TRBD2 on 5 matching bases. V lost 0 bases, J lost 6 bases, and 15 bases lay in between. Germline CDR1 DFQATT, CDR2 SNEGSKA (reference sequence). The CDR3 is made up of 15 amino acids. CDR3 in DNA: TGCAGTGCTAGAGACCGGGCCGCGGGCACCAATGAGCAGTTCTTC. Protein product: CSARDRAAGTNEQFF.

This clonotype turned up a few times. This chain links TRBV5-4 with TRBJ1-1; D might be TRBD1 (5 bases). The CDR3 has 12 residues. Trimming removed 6 bases from V and 4 bases from J, with 10 bases in between. Germline V CDR1 and CDR2: SGHNT, YYREEE (reference sequence). The CDR3 DNA reads TGTGCCAGCACCTCCGGGGGCACTGAAGCTTTCTTT. Translation: CASTSGGTEAFF.